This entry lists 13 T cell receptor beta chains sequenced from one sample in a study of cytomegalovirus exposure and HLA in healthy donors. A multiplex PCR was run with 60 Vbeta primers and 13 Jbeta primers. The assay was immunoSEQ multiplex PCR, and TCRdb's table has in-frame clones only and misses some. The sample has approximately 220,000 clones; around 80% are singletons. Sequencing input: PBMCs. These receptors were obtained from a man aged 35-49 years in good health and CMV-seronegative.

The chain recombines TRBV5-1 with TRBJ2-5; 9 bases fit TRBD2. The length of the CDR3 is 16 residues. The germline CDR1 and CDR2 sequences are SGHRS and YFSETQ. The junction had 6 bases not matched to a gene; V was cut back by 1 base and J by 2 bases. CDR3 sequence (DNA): TGCGCCAGCAGCTTGTTGGCTAGCGGGGATCAAGAGACCCAGTACTTC. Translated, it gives CASSLLASGDQETQYF.

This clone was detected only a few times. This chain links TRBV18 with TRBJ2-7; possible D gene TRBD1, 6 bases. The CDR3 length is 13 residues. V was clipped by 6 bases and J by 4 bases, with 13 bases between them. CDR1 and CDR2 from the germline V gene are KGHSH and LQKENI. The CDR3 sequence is CASSLGAGYEQYF. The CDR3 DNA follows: TGTGCCAGCTCTCTGGGGGCCGGGTACGAGCAGTACTTC.

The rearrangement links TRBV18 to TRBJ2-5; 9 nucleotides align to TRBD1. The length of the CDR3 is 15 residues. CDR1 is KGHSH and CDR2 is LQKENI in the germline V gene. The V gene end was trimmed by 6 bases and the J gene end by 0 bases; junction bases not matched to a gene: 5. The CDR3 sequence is CASSDRGIYQETQYF. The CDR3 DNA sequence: TGTGCCAGCTCGGACAGGGGAATATACCAAGAGACCCAGTACTTC.

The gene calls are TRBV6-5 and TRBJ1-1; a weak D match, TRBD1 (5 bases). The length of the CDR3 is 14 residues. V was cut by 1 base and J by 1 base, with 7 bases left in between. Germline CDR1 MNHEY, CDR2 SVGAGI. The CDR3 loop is CASSYLDRNTEAFF. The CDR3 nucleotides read TGTGCCAGCAGTTACTTAGACAGGAACACTGAAGCTTTCTTT.

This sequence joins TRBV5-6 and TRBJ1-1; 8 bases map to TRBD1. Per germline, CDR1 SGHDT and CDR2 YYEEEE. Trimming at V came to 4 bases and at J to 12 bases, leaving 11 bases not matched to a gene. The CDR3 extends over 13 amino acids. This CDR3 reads CASSPGQGGETFF. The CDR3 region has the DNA TGTGCCAGCAGCCCAGGACAGGGTGGCGAAACTTTCTTT.

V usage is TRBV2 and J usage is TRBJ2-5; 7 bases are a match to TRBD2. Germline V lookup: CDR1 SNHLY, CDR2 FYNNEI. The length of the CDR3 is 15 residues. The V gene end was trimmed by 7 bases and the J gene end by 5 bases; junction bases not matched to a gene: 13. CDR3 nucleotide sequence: TGTGCCAGCATTGTGGGGACTATCTTTAGGGAGACCCAGTACTTC. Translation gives CASIVGTIFRETQYF. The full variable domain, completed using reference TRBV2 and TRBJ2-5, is EPEVTQTPSHQVTQMGQEVILRCVPISNHLYFYWYRQILGQKVEFLVSFYNNEISEKSEIFDDQFSVERPDGSNFTLKIRSTKLEDSAMYFCASIVGTIFRETQYFGPGTRLLVL.

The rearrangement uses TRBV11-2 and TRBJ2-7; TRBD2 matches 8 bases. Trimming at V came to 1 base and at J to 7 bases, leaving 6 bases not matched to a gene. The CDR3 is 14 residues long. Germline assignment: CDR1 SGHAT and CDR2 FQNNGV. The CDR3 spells CASSLGAGVGEQYF. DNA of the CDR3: TGTGCCAGCAGCTTAGGAGCGGGAGTAGGGGAGCAGTACTTC.

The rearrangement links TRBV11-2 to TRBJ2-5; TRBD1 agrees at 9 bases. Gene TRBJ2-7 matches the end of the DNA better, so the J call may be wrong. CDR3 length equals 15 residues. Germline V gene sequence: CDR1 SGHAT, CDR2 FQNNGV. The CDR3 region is CASSRQGTGISEQYF. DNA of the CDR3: TGTGCCAGCAGCCGGCAAGGGACAGGGATCTCCGAGCAGTACTTC.

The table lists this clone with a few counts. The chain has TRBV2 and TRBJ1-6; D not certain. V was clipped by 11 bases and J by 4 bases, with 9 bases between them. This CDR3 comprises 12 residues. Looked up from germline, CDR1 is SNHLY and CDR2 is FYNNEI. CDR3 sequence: CASAGYNSPLHF. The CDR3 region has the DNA TGTGCCTCAGCAGGATATAATTCACCCCTCCACTTT.

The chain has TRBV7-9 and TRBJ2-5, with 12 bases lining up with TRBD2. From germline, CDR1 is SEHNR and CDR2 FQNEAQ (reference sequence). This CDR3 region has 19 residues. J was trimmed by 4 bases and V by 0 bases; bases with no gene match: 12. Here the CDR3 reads CASSLALASGRARGETQYF. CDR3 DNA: TGTGCCAGCAGCTTAGCGTTGGCTAGCGGGAGGGCCAGGGGAGAGACCCAGTACTTC.

The CDR3: CASGGADTQYF. The CDR3 bases are TGTGCCAGCGGGGGGGCAGATACGCAGTATTTT. V and J are TRBV6-6 and TRBJ2-3; 7 bases are shared with TRBD2. V lost 8 bases, J lost 4 bases, and 0 bases stayed unmatched. The CDR3 has 11 amino acids. Germline values: CDR1 MNHNY, CDR2 SVGAGI (reference sequence).

The CDR3 region has the DNA TGTGCCAGCAGTTACCAGGGGAACACTGAAGCTTTCTTT. It specifies CASSYQGNTEAFF. The chain couples TRBV6-5 to TRBJ1-1, with a possible D match to TRBD1 (5 bases). The length of the CDR3 is 13 residues. Germline CDR1 reads MNHEY; CDR2 reads SVGAGI. The V and J ends lost 2 bases and 1 base respectively, with 5 bases between them.

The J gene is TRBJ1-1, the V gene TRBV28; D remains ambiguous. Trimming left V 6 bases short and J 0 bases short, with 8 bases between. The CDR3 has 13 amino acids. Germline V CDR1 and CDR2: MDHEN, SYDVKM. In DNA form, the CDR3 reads TGTGCCAGCAGCCCAGTGGTGAACACTGAAGCTTTCTTT. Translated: CASSPVVNTEAFF.